One sample yielded the 8 T cell receptor beta chains listed below, sequenced in a study of control samples from healthy donors and cancer patients. Method: immunoSEQ multiplex PCR; TCRdb's copy keeps in-frame clones and lacks some. The table records roughly 55,000 clones, approximately 85% of them present only once. The sample was blood. The receptors here all came from a man aged 50 or older in good health.

The rearrangement uses TRBV28 and TRBJ1-5, with D possibly TRBD1 on 6 matching bases. The CDR3 covers 17 residues. The ends were cut back, 3 bases at V and 1 base at J, with 16 bases in the middle. CDR1 and CDR2 (germline): MDHEN, SYDVKM. CDR3 protein: CASSLSYTGMSNQPQHF. The CDR3 coding sequence is TGTGCCAGCAGTTTGTCCTATACAGGGATGAGCAATCAGCCCCAGCATTTT.

The chain is built from TRBV5-4 and TRBJ1-1, with D unclear. Germline CDR1 SGHNT, CDR2 YYREEE (reference sequence). The CDR3 loop spans 11 amino acids. Between the trimmed V and J ends, which lost 0 bases and 7 bases, there was a span of 4 bases. In DNA, the CDR3 is TGTGCCAGCAGCTTGGGGCTTGAAGCTTTCTTT. It translates to CASSLGLEAFF. The variable domain in full, completed from reference TRBV5-4 and TRBJ1-1, reads ETGVTQSPTHLIKTRGQQVTLRCSSQSGHNTVSWYQQALGQGPQFIFQYYREEENGRGNFPPRFSGLQFPNYSSELNVNALELDDSALYLCASSLGLEAFFGQGTRLTVV.

This clone has more than one count but fewer than ten. The CDR3 DNA is TGTGCCAGCAGTATTCACAGGGGGCCCTCCTACGAGCAGTACTTC. Encoded protein: CASSIHRGPSYEQYF. The rearrangement uses TRBV7-8 and TRBJ2-7; 9 bases are shared with TRBD1. The CDR3 runs 15 residues. J gave up 0 bases and V 6 bases, and 6 bases lay outside the gene matches. Germline V lookup: CDR1 SGHVS, CDR2 FQNEAQ.

V is TRBV7-2 and J is TRBJ1-2; perhaps TRBD1 as D (5 bases). This CDR3 is built from 17 residues. V was clipped by 1 base and J by 4 bases, with 19 bases between them. From germline, CDR1 is SGHTA and CDR2 FQGNSA. The DNA of the CDR3 is TGTGCCAGCAGCTTAGTTGTTTTGACAGCAGAAACCTATGGCTACACCTTC. Its protein is CASSLVVLTAETYGYTF.

J is TRBJ2-1 and V is TRBV3-1 (or the pseudogene TRBV3-2), with 14 bases fitting TRBD2. With V trimmed by 4 bases and J by 13 bases, 9 bases remained unmatched. In germline, CDR1 is LGHDT, CDR2 YNNKEL (reference sequence). This CDR3 comprises 15 residues. CDR3 coding DNA: TGTGCCAGCAGCCGAGCGGGACTAGCGGGAGTCGTACAGTTCTTC. It translates to CASSRAGLAGVVQFF.

This chain uses TRBV18 with TRBJ2-5; 7 positions agree with TRBD1. The CDR3 loop spans 15 amino acids. Germline CDR1 reads KGHSH; CDR2 reads LQKENI. J lost 2 bases, V lost 7 bases, and 10 bases had no gene match. The DNA for the CDR3 is TGTGCCAGCTGCACCTACAGGGGAGAACAAGAGACCCAGTACTTC. This sequence encodes CASCTYRGEQETQYF.

The chain recombines TRBV3-1 (or the pseudogene TRBV3-2) with TRBJ2-1; 10 positions agree with TRBD2. CDR1 and CDR2 (germline): LGHDT, YNNKEL (reference sequence). The CDR3 runs 16 residues. Trimming cost V 5 bases and J 2 bases; bases outside gene matches: 6. The CDR3 is CASSGRAGGTYNEQFF. The DNA of the CDR3 is TGTGCCAGCAGCGGGAGAGCGGGAGGGACCTACAATGAGCAGTTCTTC.

The chain is built from TRBV7-2 and TRBJ1-6, with D possibly TRBD1 on 6 matching bases. V lost 1 base, J lost 8 bases, and 9 bases lay in between. The CDR3 loop spans 14 amino acids. CDR1 is SGHTA and CDR2 is FQGNSA in the germline V gene. CDR3 in amino acids: CASSLGGAHSPLHF. CDR3 nucleotide sequence: TGTGCCAGCAGCTTAGGGGGGGCTCATTCACCCCTCCACTTT.